The entry that follows covers one TCR beta chain sequence. Clones were read by immunoSEQ multiplex PCR, and TCRdb kept only the in-frame ones, dropping some. The table has tens of thousands of clones, roughly 90% seen once; the top ten hold 0.65% to 1%. This sample was included in a study of T cell changes during pregnancy in multiple sclerosis. The CDR3 has 15 amino acids. V lost 4 bases and J 1 base, leaving 14 bases between the germline ends. Germline CDR1 reads SGDLS; CDR2 reads YYNGEE. Sequences were derived from peripheral blood, sampled before pregnancy. V is TRBV9 and J is TRBJ1-1; the D gene is possibly TRBD1 (5 bases). The receptor was derived from a female donor with multiple sclerosis, enrolled in a pregnancy study. The CDR3 DNA sequence: TGTGCCAGCAGCCCCATGGGCAGGGAGAACACTGAAGCTTTCTTT. This gives the protein CASSPMGRENTEAFF. The entire variable domain, with the rest obtained from reference TRBV9 and TRBJ1-1, is as follows: DSGVTQTPKHLITATGQRVTLRCSPRSGDLSVYWYQQSLDQGLQFLIQYYNGEERAKGNILERFSAQQFPDLHSELNLSSLELGDSALYFCASSPMGRENTEAFFGQGTRLTVV.